This TCR beta chain was found in a study of shared clonotypes between healthy human individuals. With 4 bases clipped from V and 7 bases from J, the junction kept 6 bases outside the gene matches. The CDR3 length is 13 residues. Germline loops: CDR1 SGHRS, CDR2 YFSETQ. Only in-frame clones appear in the TCRdb table, and some are missing; sequencing was by immunoSEQ multiplex PCR. This table holds more than 400,000 clones, 60% to 80% found once. This clonotype originated in a woman aged 40 to 49 in good health. Some clones in this sample may be carry-over from other donors' samples. The gene calls are TRBV5-1 and TRBJ2-5, with 8 positions matching TRBD1. The sequenced sample was PBMCs. The CDR3 sequence: CASSEGQGATQYF. As DNA, the CDR3 is TGCGCCAGCAGCGAGGGGCAGGGGGCGACCCAGTACTTC.